The 27 T cell receptor beta chains below were found in one sample sequenced in a study of CD8 T cells in ankylosing spondylitis. TCRdb ran MiXCR on the 5' RACE reads and lists one entry per CDR3 protein. The data contain about 130,000 distinct CDR3 sequences, about a tenth of them singletons. The sample consisted of blood, either unsorted or a sorted T cell fraction (not recorded which). Receptors were obtained from a male donor with ankylosing spondylitis or in good health (not recorded which).

This clonotype was seen at least ten times. This chain links TRBV11-2 with TRBJ2-7, with TRBD2 identical over 10 bases. The CDR3 contains 18 residues. CDR1 SGHAT and CDR2 FQNNGV come from the germline V gene. With 1 base clipped from V and 2 bases from J, the junction kept 11 bases outside the gene matches. The CDR3 DNA reads TGTGCCAGCAGCTTAGGTTCCCCGGGACTAGCGACCACCTACGAGCAGTACTTC. Amino acids: CASSLGSPGLATTYEQYF.

This clonotype was observed at least ten times. The chain couples TRBV14 to TRBJ2-1, with D possibly being TRBD1 or TRBD2 (6 bases each). The CDR3 runs 14 residues. Germline CDR1 is SGHDN and CDR2 is FVKESK. Trimming pared 4 bases from V and 5 bases from J, leaving 12 bases between. In DNA form, the CDR3 reads TGTGCCAGCAGCCTTGGCGGGACAAACAATGAGCAGTTCTTC. Protein product: CASSLGGTNNEQFF.

This clonotype was observed a few times. The chain recombines TRBV20-1 with TRBJ2-1, with 11 bases lining up with TRBD2. This CDR3 is 11 amino acids long. The J segment lost 12 bases and the V segment lost 5 bases, leaving 3 bases of the junction unmatched. In germline, CDR1 is DFQATT, CDR2 SNEGSKA (reference sequence). The CDR3 region is CSAGLAGVQFF. The CDR3 region has the DNA TGCAGTGCTGGACTAGCGGGTGTGCAGTTCTTC.

This clonotype was seen at least ten times. V and J are TRBV5-1 and TRBJ2-5; tentative D call: TRBD2 (5 bases). This CDR3 has 12 amino acids. From germline, CDR1 is SGHRS and CDR2 YFSETQ. V was trimmed by 5 bases and J by 4 bases, leaving 9 bases between them. Here the CDR3 reads CASSRRAETQYF. The CDR3 bases are TGCGCCAGCAGTCGGCGGGCAGAGACCCAGTACTTC.

This clonotype was seen repeatedly, ten times or more. The gene calls are TRBV5-1 and TRBJ1-1, with D possibly TRBD1 on 5 matching bases. The CDR3 consists of 16 residues. Germline lookup yields CDR1 SGHRS and CDR2 YFSETQ. Trimming shortened V by 4 bases and J by 1 base, and 17 bases separated the two germline ends. CDR3 sequence: CASSLRTLRKNTEAFF. The CDR3 DNA follows: TGCGCCAGCAGCCTACGGACACTACGGAAGAACACTGAAGCTTTCTTT.

The CDR3 sequence is CASSQDYLAAFYEQYF. CDR3 nucleotides: TGTGCCAGCAGCCAAGATTATCTGGCGGCATTCTACGAGCAGTACTTC. The chain recombines TRBV4-2 with TRBJ2-7; D not certain. The CDR3 runs 16 residues. Trimming shortened V by 0 bases and J by 3 bases, and 15 bases separated the two germline ends. Germline V gene sequence: CDR1 LGHNA, CDR2 YNFKEQ.

The table lists this clonotype with a few counts. The V gene is TRBV3-1, the J gene TRBJ2-7; TRBD2 aligns across 9 bases. J was trimmed by 4 bases and V by 4 bases; bases with no gene match: 8. The CDR3 extends over 15 amino acids. Germline V gives CDR1 LGHDT, CDR2 YNNKEL (reference sequence). The CDR3 coding sequence is TGTGCCAGCAGCCCCTCGACTAGCGGAGGTTACGAGCAGTACTTC. Its translation is CASSPSTSGGYEQYF.

This clonotype was seen many times. The V gene is TRBV28, the J gene TRBJ1-3, with D possibly TRBD1 on 6 matching bases. Deletions cut 8 bases from V and 0 bases from J, with 11 bases between. Germline CDR1 and CDR2: MDHEN and SYDVKM. The CDR3 is 14 residues long. The CDR3 coding sequence is TGTGCCAGCCAAAGGGGGAACTCTGGAAACACCATATATTTT. Amino acids: CASQRGNSGNTIYF.

A remark on this clonotype: This may stem from a read error, because a much larger clone lies one nucleotide away. This chain joins TRBV6-1 and TRBJ2-7, with TRBD1 matching over 7 bases. CDR1 and CDR2 (germline): MNHNS, SASEGT. V dropped 6 bases and J dropped 5; count of bases not matched to a gene: 10. The CDR3 is made up of 14 amino acids. The CDR3 is CASSLDRHNDEQYF. The CDR3 region has the DNA TGTGCCAGCAGCCTGGACAGGCATAACGACGAGCAGTACTTC.

The J gene is TRBJ2-5, the V gene TRBV7-8; D not certain. The CDR3 runs to 14 residues. In germline, CDR1 is SGHVS, CDR2 FQNEAQ. Trimming cost V 0 bases and J 7 bases, with 12 bases left between them. CDR3 in amino acids: CASSLALPRGTQYF. In DNA, the CDR3 is TGTGCCAGCAGCTTAGCGCTACCACGAGGGACCCAGTACTTC.

This clonotype was counted between two and nine times. The CDR3 bases are TGTGCCAGCTCAATACAGGCGAACTCCTACGAGCAGTACTTC. Its protein product is CASSIQANSYEQYF. The gene calls are TRBV18 and TRBJ2-7, with a tentative D call TRBD1 (5 bases). Trimming cost V 5 bases and J 0 bases, with 11 bases left between them. This CDR3 contains 14 residues. Looked up from germline, CDR1 is KGHSH and CDR2 is LQKENI.

The table lists this clonotype with a few counts. The rearrangement links TRBV20-1 to TRBJ1-2; TRBD1 might be the D (5 bases). Germline CDR1 DFQATT, CDR2 SNEGSKA (reference sequence). CDR3 size: 15 residues. Trimming cost V 6 bases and J 5 bases, with 22 bases left between them. CDR3 protein: CSARPGPTRWYGYTF. CDR3 bases: TGCAGTGCGCGACCGGGACCTACTCGATGGTATGGCTACACCTTC.

This clonotype has a count of ten or more. The chain employs TRBV6-1 and TRBJ1-4; D might be TRBD1 (5 bases). Trimming cost V 6 bases and J 4 bases, with 12 bases left between them. Germline CDR1 reads MNHNS; CDR2 reads SASEGT. The CDR3 is made up of 14 amino acids. CDR3 region: CASSNGRGNEKLFF. CDR3 coding DNA: TGTGCCAGCAGCAACGGGAGGGGTAATGAAAAACTGTTTTTT.

In this sample, this clonotype turned up many times. The V and J genes are TRBV9 and TRBJ2-1, with D possibly called TRBD1 or TRBD2 (7 bases each). The CDR3 is 16 residues long. The V end lost 4 bases, the J end lost 5 bases, and 19 bases lay between the germline ends. The germline V gene has CDR1 SGDLS and CDR2 YYNGEE. CDR3 nucleotides: TGTGCCAGCAGCCCTAGGGGGCGGGAGCTAAACAATGAGCAGTTCTTC. Its translation is CASSPRGRELNNEQFF.

This clonotype was counted ten times or more. The V and J genes are TRBV5-5 and TRBJ1-1; D is ambiguous. This CDR3 is built from 14 residues. Per germline, CDR1 SGHKS and CDR2 YYEKEE (reference sequence). V lost 2 bases and J 0 bases, leaving 8 bases between the germline ends. The CDR3 sequence is CASSLQRMNTEAFF. In DNA form, the CDR3 reads TGTGCCAGCAGCTTACAGAGAATGAACACTGAAGCTTTCTTT.

In this sample, this clonotype turned up many times. The J gene is TRBJ2-5, the V gene TRBV20-1, with D perhaps TRBD1 (5 bases). Per the germline V gene, CDR1 is DFQATT and CDR2 is SNEGSKA (reference sequence). Deletions cut 0 bases from V and 5 bases from J, with 10 bases between. This CDR3 comprises 13 residues. The CDR3 DNA reads TGCAGTGCTAGAGAGTCAGGGCGGGAGACCCAGTACTTC. Protein product: CSARESGRETQYF.

This clonotype was detected a few times. The rearrangement links TRBV20-1 to TRBJ2-1, with TRBD2 as a possible D gene (5 bases). The CDR3 is made up of 15 amino acids. Trimming pared 4 bases from V and 5 bases from J, leaving 18 bases between. The germline CDR1 and CDR2 sequences are DFQATT and SNEGSKA (reference sequence). The DNA of the CDR3 is TGCAGTGCTACACAGTGGGAGCGTTCTAACAATGAGCAGTTCTTC. Translating it yields CSATQWERSNNEQFF.

This clonotype has just a few counts. The J gene is TRBJ2-2, the V gene TRBV19; D may be TRBD1 or TRBD2 (5 bases each). This CDR3 is built from 14 residues. The germline CDR1 and CDR2 sequences are LNHDA and SQIVND (reference sequence). Trimming shortened V by 10 bases and J by 1 base, and 13 bases separated the two germline ends. As DNA, the CDR3 is TGTGCCACTCCGACGGGGCGGAACACCGGGGAGCTGTTTTTT. It encodes CATPTGRNTGELFF.

At least ten counts were recorded for this clonotype. V is TRBV20-1 and J is TRBJ2-7; a possible D gene is TRBD2 (5 bases). V dropped 6 bases and J dropped 3 bases, with 12 bases sitting between them. This CDR3 contains 12 residues. Germline-derived CDR1 and CDR2 are DFQATT and SNEGSKA (reference sequence). The CDR3 here is CSAALGIYEQYF. The DNA of the CDR3 is TGCAGTGCAGCACTAGGAATCTACGAGCAGTACTTC.

The chain joins TRBV20-1 to TRBJ1-2; no definite D call. This CDR3 has 11 residues. V shed 5 bases and J shed 5 bases, with 9 bases lying between them. The V gene's germline CDR1 is DFQATT and CDR2 SNEGSKA (reference sequence). This CDR3 reads CSAGSKYGYTF. The CDR3, as DNA: TGCAGTGCTGGGAGTAAATATGGCTACACCTTC.

There are many counts of this clonotype. The rearrangement uses TRBV28 and TRBJ1-5; 7 bases line up with TRBD1. After removal of 6 bases from V and 7 bases from J, the junction contained 6 bases not matched to a gene. This CDR3 spans 13 amino acids. Germline V CDR1 and CDR2: MDHEN, SYDVKM. CDR3 sequence: CASRDRVWQPQHF. CDR3 nucleotides: TGTGCCAGCAGAGACAGGGTTTGGCAGCCCCAGCATTTT.

This clonotype was counted ten times or more. The V gene is TRBV20-1, the J gene TRBJ2-5; D not resolved. CDR1 is DFQATT and CDR2 is SNEGSKA in the germline V gene (reference sequence). V shed 1 base and J shed 2 bases, with 11 bases lying between them. This CDR3 has 14 residues. CDR3 residues: CSARVSGEQETQYF. CDR3 coding DNA: TGCAGTGCTAGAGTCTCAGGTGAACAAGAGACCCAGTACTTC.

Ten or more counts support this clonotype. The chain employs TRBV5-1 and TRBJ2-1; 7 bases fit TRBD1. Germline V gene lookup returns CDR1 SGHRS and CDR2 YFSETQ. CDR3 length equals 16 residues. The ends lost 0 bases at V and 3 bases at J; junction bases unmatched: 6. CDR3 in DNA: TGCGCCAGCAGCTTGGTCACAGGGGCAGACTACAATGAGCAGTTCTTC. Amino acid sequence: CASSLVTGADYNEQFF.

V is TRBV11-2 and J is TRBJ2-7; 10 bases are a match to TRBD2. The ends lost 3 bases at V and 7 bases at J; junction bases unmatched: 6. CDR3 length: 14 residues. Germline values: CDR1 SGHAT, CDR2 FQNNGV. CDR3 in amino acids: CASSFTSGIEEQYF. DNA of the CDR3: TGTGCCAGCAGCTTCACTAGCGGGATTGAAGAGCAGTACTTC. Together with reference TRBV11-2 and TRBJ2-7, the CDR3 gives the full variable domain: EAGVAQSPRYKIIEKRQSVAFWCNPISGHATLYWYQQILGQGPKLLIQFQNNGVVDDSQLPKDRFSAERLKGVDSTLKIQPAKLEDSAVYLCASSFTSGIEEQYFGPGTRLTVT.

This clonotype was detected many times. The rearrangement uses TRBV18 and TRBJ2-3; D gene unclear. V was shortened by 3 bases and J by 2 bases, with 6 bases between the two germline ends. In germline, CDR1 is KGHSH, CDR2 LQKENI. The CDR3 loop spans 13 amino acids. CDR3 DNA sequence: TGTGCCAGCTCACCTGGGAACACAGATACGCAGTATTTT. As protein: CASSPGNTDTQYF.

Concerning this clonotype itself: A read error is possible here, since a much larger clone lies one base away. The chain joins TRBV18 to TRBJ1-4; 10 nucleotides match TRBD1. V was clipped by 9 bases and J by 0 bases; unmatched bases: 10. This CDR3 is 17 amino acids long. Germline CDR1 and CDR2: KGHSH and LQKENI. CDR3 loop: CARSADRGPSTNEKLFF. CDR3 nucleotides: TGTGCCAGATCCGCTGACAGGGGGCCTTCAACTAATGAAAAACTGTTTTTT.

This clonotype was detected many times. CDR3 protein: CASSLEARAGADTQYF. The DNA of the CDR3 is TGCGCCAGCAGCTTGGAGGCGCGCGCGGGGGCAGATACGCAGTATTTT. The J gene is TRBJ2-3, the V gene TRBV5-1, with TRBD2 identical over 7 bases. This CDR3 has 16 residues. Germline values: CDR1 SGHRS, CDR2 YFSETQ. V gave up 0 bases and J gave up 4 bases; unmatched junction bases: 8.